This T cell receptor beta chain originates from a study of cytomegalovirus exposure and HLA in healthy donors. Study-wide context: The same platform was used for the roughly 130 validation repertoires as for the approximately 670 first-cohort repertoires, as reported in a later analysis.

Here immunoSEQ multiplex PCR was the method, and the copy in TCRdb shows in-frame clones only, minus some. The sample holds tens of thousands of clones, 84% seen once. Notes on this clone: What it binds is unknown.

Whole-study results and caveats: The authors listed 150 to 200 TCR beta chains as cytomegalovirus-associated.

The TCR sequence derives from a woman under 30 in good health and CMV-seropositive. Sequenced input: PBMCs.

CDR3 residues: CASSEGAGDTQYF. As DNA, the CDR3 is TGTGCCAGCAGCGAGGGAGCCGGAGATACGCAGTATTTT. V usage is TRBV9 and J usage is TRBJ2-3; a weak D match, TRBD2 (5 bases). CDR1 SGDLS and CDR2 YYNGEE come from the germline V gene. V dropped 3 bases and J dropped 5 bases, with 10 bases sitting between them. CDR3 length: 13 residues.